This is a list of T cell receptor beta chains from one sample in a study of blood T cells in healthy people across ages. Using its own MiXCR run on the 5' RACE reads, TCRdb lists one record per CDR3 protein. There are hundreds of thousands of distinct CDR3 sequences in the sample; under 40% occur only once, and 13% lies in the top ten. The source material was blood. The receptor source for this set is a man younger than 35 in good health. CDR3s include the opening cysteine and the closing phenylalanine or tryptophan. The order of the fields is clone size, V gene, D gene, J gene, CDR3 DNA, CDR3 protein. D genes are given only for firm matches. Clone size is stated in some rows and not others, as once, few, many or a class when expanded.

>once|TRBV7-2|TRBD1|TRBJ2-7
TGTGCCAGCAGCTTAGAGGGGGTCGGGACAGGGACCCACGAGCAGTACTTC
CASSLEGVGTGTHEQYF
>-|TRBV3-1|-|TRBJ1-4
TGTGCCAGCAGCCCCGATTGGGGTGACGAAAAACTGTTTTTT
CASSPDWGDEKLFF
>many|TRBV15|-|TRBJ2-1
TGTGCCACCAGCAGAGATTATGAGCAGTTCTTC
CATSRDYEQFF
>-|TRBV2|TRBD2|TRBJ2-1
TGTGCCAGCAGTGTTAGCGGGAGTAACAATGAGCAGTTCTTC
CASSVSGSNNEQFF
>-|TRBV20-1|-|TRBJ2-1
TGCAGTGCTCCGATCGGGAGCCTCGATGAGCAGTTCTTC
CSAPIGSLDEQFF
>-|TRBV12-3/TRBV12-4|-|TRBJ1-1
TGTGCCAGCAGTTTTTTCGCCGGGGGCGGGAAGAGCACTGAAGCTTTCTTT
CASSFFAGGGKSTEAFF
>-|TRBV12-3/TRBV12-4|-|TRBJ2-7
TGTGCCAGCAGTCTGATTGGGGGTGGATCGGAGGCCCAGTACTTC
CASSLIGGGSEAQYF
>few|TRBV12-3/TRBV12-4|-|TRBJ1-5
TGTGCCAGCAGCACAGCAAATAATCAGCCCCAGCATTTT
CASSTANNQPQHF
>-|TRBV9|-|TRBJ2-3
TGTGCCAGCAGCGTCTATGAAGATACGCAGTATTTT
CASSVYEDTQYF
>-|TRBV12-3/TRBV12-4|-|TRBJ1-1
TGTGCCAGCAGTTTTGAGCGACAGCAGAGCACTGAAGCTTTCTTT
CASSFERQQSTEAFF